The sequence of this TCR beta chain was determined in a study of T-cell reconstitution after alpha-beta-depleted transplantation in children. The authors prepared the TCRbeta library with unique molecular identifiers. One entry per CDR3 protein, called by TCRdb with MiXCR from the PCR reads. The sample gives approximately 230,000 distinct CDR3 sequences, roughly a quarter of which show up once; around 4.8% is in the top ten. Germline V CDR1 and CDR2: SNHLY, FYNNEI. CDR3 length equals 13 residues. J was trimmed by 7 bases and V by 6 bases; bases with no gene match: 7. The J gene is TRBJ1-2, the V gene TRBV2; 8 bases match TRBD1. The specimen was PBMCs, mostly from graft donor cells, collected 360 days after TCRalphabeta/CD19-depleted stem cell transplant. The receptor's source is a female patient aged 2-9 years who had a stem cell transplant for congenital amegakaryocytic thrombocytopenia, so the T cells may come from the graft donor. For the CDR3, the DNA is TGTGCCAGCAGACCGGGACAGGCTTTTGGCTACACCTTC. Translating gives CASRPGQAFGYTF.